One sample yielded the 25 T cell receptor beta chains listed below, sequenced in a study of immune evolution from preneoplasia to lung adenocarcinoma (dated by TCRdb to the early 2020s). The library relied on the immunoSEQ multiplex PCR assay. TCRdb obtained this table from immuneACCESS and retained in-frame rearrangements with V and J assigned. These tables miss some clones; where compared with another copy, unresolved V genes account for less than half of the shortfall, and the remainder is unexplained. The sample table holds about 5,700 clones, of which 65% to 80% were seen once. The biggest ten clones account for about 15% of the sample. Sequenced: FFPE adjacent normal lung tissue. The receptors here all came from a person aged 70 to 79 with lung adenocarcinoma.

This sequence joins TRBV6-6 and TRBJ2-5; D ambiguous. The CDR3 runs to 12 residues. V lost 4 bases, J lost 1 base, and 4 bases lay in between. Germline V lookup: CDR1 MNHNY, CDR2 SVGAGI (reference sequence). The CDR3 DNA is TGTGCCAGCAGTTCCACCCAAGAGACCCAGTACTTC. Translating gives CASSSTQETQYF.

The chain couples TRBV28 to TRBJ1-1; D unclear. Trimming removed 5 bases at V and 0 bases at J, with 4 bases between. This CDR3 has 12 residues. Germline CDR1 and CDR2: MDHEN and SYDVKM. As DNA, the CDR3 is TGTGCCAGCAGTAATATGAACACTGAAGCTTTCTTT. This gives the protein CASSNMNTEAFF. Full variable domain (outside the CDR3, taken from reference TRBV28 and TRBJ1-1): DVKVTQSSRYLVKRTGEKVFLECVQDMDHENMFWYRQDPGLGLRLIYFSYDVKMKEKGDIPEGYSVSREKKERFSLILESASTNQTSMYLCASSNMNTEAFFGQGTRLTVV.

The V gene is TRBV6-1, the J gene TRBJ1-4; D is possibly TRBD1 (5 bases). Germline CDR1 and CDR2: MNHNS and SASEGT. This CDR3 region has 15 residues. Trimming removed 8 bases at V and 5 bases at J, with 18 bases between. The CDR3 sequence is CASGLGDGRNEKLFF. In nucleotides, the CDR3 is TGTGCCAGCGGCTTAGGGGACGGGAGGAATGAAAAACTGTTTTTT.

This clone was observed a few times. V usage is TRBV27 and J usage is TRBJ2-3; 13 bases are shared with TRBD2. V lost 6 bases to trimming and J lost 1 base; unmatched junction nucleotides: 4. The CDR3 consists of 16 residues. Germline V gene data show CDR1 as MNHEY and CDR2 as SMNVEV (reference sequence). In nucleotides, the CDR3 is TGTGCCAGCAGCACTAGCGGGAGGGTGGGCACAGATACGCAGTATTTT. This gives the protein CASSTSGRVGTDTQYF.

The V gene is TRBV19, the J gene TRBJ2-7, with D perhaps TRBD1 (5 bases). The V gene lost 3 bases and the J gene lost 2 bases, with 11 bases spanning the gap. Per the germline V gene, CDR1 is LNHDA and CDR2 is SQIVND (reference sequence). The CDR3 spans 14 residues. CDR3 in DNA: TGTGCCAGTAGTATGTCAGGGCAACCCTACGAGCAGTACTTC. The encoded protein is CASSMSGQPYEQYF. Full variable domain (rest looked up from reference TRBV19 and TRBJ2-7): DGGITQSPKYLFRKEGQNVTLSCEQNLNHDAMYWYRQDPGQGLRLIYYSQIVNDFQKGDIAEGYSVSREKKESFPLTVTSAQKNPTAFYLCASSMSGQPYEQYFGPGTRLTVT.

The chain is built from TRBV28 and TRBJ1-1, with a tentative D call TRBD1 (5 bases). Trimming pared 2 bases from V and 6 bases from J, leaving 10 bases between. The CDR3 is made up of 13 amino acids. Per germline, CDR1 MDHEN and CDR2 SYDVKM. The CDR3 coding sequence is TGTGCCAGCAGTTTAGGAGGGGTCCCTGAAGCTTTCTTT. Its translation is CASSLGGVPEAFF.

The rearrangement joins TRBV11-2 to TRBJ2-5; 7 bases align to TRBD2. Germline CDR1 reads SGHAT; CDR2 reads FQNNGV. The CDR3 is made up of 15 amino acids. V was pared by 1 base and J by 1 base, with 3 bases of the junction left unmatched. Here the CDR3 reads CASSLGGGSQETQYF. CDR3 nucleotide sequence: TGTGCCAGCAGCTTAGGGGGGGGGAGCCAAGAGACCCAGTACTTC.

The CDR3 DNA reads TGTGCCAGCACCCAAACAGGGGATCAAGAGACCCAGTACTTC. Translation gives CASTQTGDQETQYF. This sequence joins TRBV5-4 and TRBJ2-5, with 7 positions matching TRBD1. From germline, CDR1 is SGHNT and CDR2 YYREEE (reference sequence). V trimming: 6 bases; J trimming: 2 bases; junction bases outside the gene matches: 7. The CDR3 sequence is 14 residues long.

The chain is built from TRBV4-2 and TRBJ2-7; 9 bases fit TRBD1. V shed 4 bases, J shed 3 bases, and the junction held 4 bases outside the gene matches. CDR3 length: 14 residues. Germline V gives CDR1 LGHNA, CDR2 YNFKEQ. The CDR3 spells CASSPDRGFYEQYF. CDR3 sequence (DNA): TGTGCCAGCAGCCCGGACAGGGGATTCTACGAGCAGTACTTC.

This sequence joins TRBV1 and TRBJ1-6; the DNA was not compared with TRBD1, the D call given in the table. TRBV1 is flagged as a pseudogene. The CDR3 loop spans 18 amino acids. The DNA of the CDR3 is TGCACCAGCAGCCAAGATTCCGGGACAATTACCTGGGATTCACCCCTCCACTTT. Amino acids: CTSSQDSGTITWDSPLHF.

The chain links TRBV11-2 to TRBJ2-6; D gene unclear. Per germline, CDR1 SGHAT and CDR2 FQNNGV. The CDR3 length is 14 residues. Deletions cut 7 bases from V and 4 bases from J, with 11 bases between. CDR3 in amino acids: CASTALRGANVLTF. DNA for the CDR3: TGTGCCAGCACCGCGCTGCGAGGGGCCAACGTCCTGACTTTC. Filled out from reference TRBV11-2 and TRBJ2-6, the complete variable domain reads EAGVAQSPRYKIIEKRQSVAFWCNPISGHATLYWYQQILGQGPKLLIQFQNNGVVDDSQLPKDRFSAERLKGVDSTLKIQPAKLEDSAVYLCASTALRGANVLTFGAGSRLTVL.

This clone is deemed large. The chain combines TRBV2 with TRBJ2-3; possible D gene TRBD2, 6 bases. The CDR3 contains 16 residues. Germline lookup yields CDR1 SNHLY and CDR2 FYNNEI. Trimming left V 2 bases short and J 0 bases short, with 12 bases between. CDR3 region: CASSEIWGTSTDTQYF. The CDR3 DNA reads as TGTGCCAGCAGTGAAATTTGGGGGACTAGCACAGATACGCAGTATTTT.

The count of this clone is one. V usage is TRBV9 and J usage is TRBJ1-2; no definite D call. Germline V gives CDR1 SGDLS, CDR2 YYNGEE. The V end lost 3 bases, the J end lost 8 bases, and 14 bases lay between the germline ends. CDR3 length: 13 amino acids. CDR3 amino acids: CASSEGQKKGYTF. The CDR3 DNA sequence: TGTGCCAGCAGCGAGGGCCAAAAAAAGGGCTACACCTTC.

This sequence joins TRBV2 and TRBJ1-2; D remains ambiguous. CDR1 is SNHLY, CDR2 FYNNEI, per germline. V lost 3 bases, J lost 7 bases, and 3 bases lay in between. The CDR3 has 10 amino acids. CDR3 in DNA: TGTGCCAGCAGTGAGGGTGGCTACACCTTC. Its translation is CASSEGGYTF.

This clone was counted once. This chain connects TRBV7-9 to TRBJ1-2; 9 bases fit TRBD1. From germline, CDR1 is SEHNR and CDR2 FQNEAQ (reference sequence). The junction had 6 bases not matched to a gene; V was cut back by 9 bases and J by 4 bases. The CDR3 sequence is 13 residues long. CDR3 nucleotide sequence: TGTGCCAGTCAGGGACAGGGAAGCTATGGCTACACCTTC. This encodes CASQGQGSYGYTF. The full variable domain, in which reference TRBV7-9 and TRBJ1-2 provide the parts outside the CDR3, is DTGVSQNPRHKITKRGQNVTFRCDPISEHNRLYWYRQTLGQGPEFLTYFQNEAQLEKSRLLSDRFSAERPKGSFSTLEIQRTEQGDSAMYLCASQGQGSYGYTFGSGTRLTVV.

The rearrangement links TRBV9 to TRBJ2-7, with 7 bases fitting TRBD1. J lost 6 bases, V lost 3 bases, and 6 bases had no gene match. This CDR3 is 13 amino acids long. Germline V gene sequence: CDR1 SGDLS, CDR2 YYNGEE. CDR3 nucleotides: TGTGCCAGCAGCGACAACAGGGGACCCGAGCAGTACTTC. It specifies CASSDNRGPEQYF.

The chain is built from TRBV18 and TRBJ2-1, with 12 bases fitting TRBD2. The CDR3 is made up of 15 amino acids. V trimming: 6 bases; J trimming: 7 bases; junction bases outside the gene matches: 7. The germline CDR1 and CDR2 sequences are KGHSH and LQKENI. The CDR3 reads CASSSTGTSGNEQFF. The DNA of the CDR3 is TGTGCCAGCTCGTCCACCGGGACTAGCGGGAATGAGCAGTTCTTC.

V is TRBV7-2 and J is TRBJ2-7; D is undetermined. V lost 5 bases and J lost 6, with 11 bases in between. Germline values: CDR1 SGHTA, CDR2 FQGNSA. This CDR3 comprises 12 residues. The CDR3 reads CASSPRSLEQYF. CDR3 bases: TGTGCCAGCAGCCCCCGGAGTCTCGAGCAGTACTTC. The full variable domain, completed using reference TRBV7-2 and TRBJ2-7, is GAGVSQSPSNKVTEKGKDVELRCDPISGHTALYWYRQSLGQGLEFLIYFQGNSAPDKSGLPSDRFSAERTGGSVSTLTIQRTQQEDSAVYLCASSPRSLEQYFGPGTRLTVT.

The V gene is TRBV7-9, the J gene TRBJ2-5, with TRBD1 matching 8 bases. The CDR3 is 15 amino acids. Trimming removed 5 bases from V and 5 bases from J; junction bases left unmatched: 10. Germline lookup yields CDR1 SEHNR and CDR2 FQNEAQ (reference sequence). CDR3 sequence: CASSPNPGGTETQYF. The CDR3 nucleotides read TGTGCCAGCAGCCCTAACCCAGGGGGCACGGAGACCCAGTACTTC.

This rearrangement joins TRBV7-9 to TRBJ2-7; D may be TRBD2 (6 bases). The CDR3 covers 15 residues. With 5 bases removed from V and 2 bases from J, the gap between germline ends came to 16 bases. Per the germline V gene, CDR1 is SEHNR and CDR2 is FQNEAQ (reference sequence). Here the CDR3 DNA reads TGTGCCAGCAGCCCTAGCGTCCCCGAAACCTACGAGCAGTACTTC. Translating it yields CASSPSVPETYEQYF.

This chain links TRBV7-8 with TRBJ1-1; no firm D call. Deletions cut 2 bases from V and 0 bases from J, with 10 bases between. The CDR3 contains 15 residues. Germline loops: CDR1 SGHVS, CDR2 FQNEAQ. The CDR3 DNA reads TGTGCCAGCAGCTTAAGAGGGAACATGAACACTGAAGCTTTCTTT. Residues: CASSLRGNMNTEAFF.

CDR3: CASAPHDMGTEAFF. CDR3 DNA: TGTGCCAGCGCCCCCCACGACATGGGCACTGAAGCTTTCTTT. The rearrangement joins TRBV28 to TRBJ1-1, with D unclear. V was clipped by 8 bases and J by 4 bases, with 17 bases between them. This CDR3 spans 14 amino acids. The germline V gene encodes CDR1 MDHEN and CDR2 SYDVKM.

This chain joins TRBV30 and TRBJ2-7, with D unresolved. With 2 bases removed from V and 6 bases from J, the gap between germline ends came to 11 bases. The CDR3 totals 12 residues. Germline CDR1 and CDR2: GTSNPN and SVGIG (reference sequence). CDR3 nucleotides: TGTGCCTGGAGTACGCCGGCCTCCGAGCAGTACTTC. Translation: CAWSTPASEQYF. The entire variable domain, with the rest obtained from reference TRBV30 and TRBJ2-7, is as follows: SQTIHQWPATLVQPVGSPLSLECTVEGTSNPNLYWYRQAAGRGLQLLFYSVGIGQISSEVPQNLSASRPQDRQFILSSKKLLLSDSGFYLCAWSTPASEQYFGPGTRLTVT.

J is TRBJ1-4 and V is TRBV7-6; no clear D. The germline V gene encodes CDR1 SGHVS and CDR2 FNYEAQ. The CDR3 consists of 13 residues. Trimming shortened V by 5 bases and J by 10 bases, and 14 bases separated the two germline ends. The CDR3 is CASSDRPKGKLFF. The CDR3 nucleotides are TGTGCCAGCAGCGATAGGCCGAAGGGAAAACTGTTTTTT.

This chain uses TRBV29-1 with TRBJ2-7; no reliable D call. V was shortened by 6 bases and J by 2 bases, with 14 bases between the two germline ends. The CDR3 has 13 residues. Germline lookup yields CDR1 SQVTM and CDR2 ANQGSEA. As DNA, the CDR3 is TGCAGCGTAACCCCGAGAGGCACCTACGAGCAGTACTTC. Translation: CSVTPRGTYEQYF.